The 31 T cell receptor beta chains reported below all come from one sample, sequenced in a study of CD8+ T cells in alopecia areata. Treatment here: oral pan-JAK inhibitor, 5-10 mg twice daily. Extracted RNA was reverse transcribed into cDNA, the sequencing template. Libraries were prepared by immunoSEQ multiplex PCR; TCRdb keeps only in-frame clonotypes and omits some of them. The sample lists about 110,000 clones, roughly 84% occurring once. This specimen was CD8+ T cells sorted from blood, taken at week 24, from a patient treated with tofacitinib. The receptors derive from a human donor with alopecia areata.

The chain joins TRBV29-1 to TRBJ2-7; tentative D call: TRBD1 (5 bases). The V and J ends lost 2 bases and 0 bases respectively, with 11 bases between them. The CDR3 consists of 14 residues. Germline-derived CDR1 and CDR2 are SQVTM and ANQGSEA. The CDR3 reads CSVERGTPSYEQYF. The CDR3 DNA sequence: TGCAGCGTTGAAAGGGGCACCCCCTCCTACGAGCAGTACTTC.

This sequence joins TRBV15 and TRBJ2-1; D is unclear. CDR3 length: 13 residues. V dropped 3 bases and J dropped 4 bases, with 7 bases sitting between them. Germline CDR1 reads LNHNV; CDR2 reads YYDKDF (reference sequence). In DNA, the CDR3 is TGTGCCACCAGCAGGGACGGTTACAATGAGCAGTTCTTC. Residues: CATSRDGYNEQFF.

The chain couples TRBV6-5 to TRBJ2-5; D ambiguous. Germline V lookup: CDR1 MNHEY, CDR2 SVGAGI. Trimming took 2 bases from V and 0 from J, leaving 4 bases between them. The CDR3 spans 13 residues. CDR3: CASSYTNQETQYF. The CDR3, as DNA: TGTGCCAGCAGTTACACCAACCAAGAGACCCAGTACTTC.

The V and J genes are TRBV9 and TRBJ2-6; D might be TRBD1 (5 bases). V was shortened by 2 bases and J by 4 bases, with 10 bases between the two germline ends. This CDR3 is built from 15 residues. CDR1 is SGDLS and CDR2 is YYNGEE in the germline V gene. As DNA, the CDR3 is TGTGCCAGCAGCGTTCAGGGTAGCGGGGCCAACGTCCTGACTTTC. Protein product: CASSVQGSGANVLTF.

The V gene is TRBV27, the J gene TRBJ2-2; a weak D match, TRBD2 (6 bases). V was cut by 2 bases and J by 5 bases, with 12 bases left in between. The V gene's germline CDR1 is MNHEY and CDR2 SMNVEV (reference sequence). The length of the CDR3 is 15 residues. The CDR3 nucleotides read TGTGCCAGCAGTTTAAAGGGAGGCTGGACCGGGGAGCTGTTTTTT. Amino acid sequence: CASSLKGGWTGELFF.

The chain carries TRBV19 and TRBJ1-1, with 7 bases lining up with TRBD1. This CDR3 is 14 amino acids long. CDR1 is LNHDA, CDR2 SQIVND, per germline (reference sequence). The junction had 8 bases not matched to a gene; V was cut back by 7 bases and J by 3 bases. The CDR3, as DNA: TGTGCCAGTAAAAATAAGGACAGGCACACTGAAGCTTTCTTT. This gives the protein CASKNKDRHTEAFF.

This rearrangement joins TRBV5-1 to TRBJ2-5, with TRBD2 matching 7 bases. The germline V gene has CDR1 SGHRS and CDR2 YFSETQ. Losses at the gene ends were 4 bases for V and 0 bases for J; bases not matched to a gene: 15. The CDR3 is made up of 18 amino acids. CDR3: CASSRHFPLAPNQETQYF. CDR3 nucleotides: TGCGCCAGCAGCCGACATTTTCCACTAGCGCCTAACCAAGAGACCCAGTACTTC.

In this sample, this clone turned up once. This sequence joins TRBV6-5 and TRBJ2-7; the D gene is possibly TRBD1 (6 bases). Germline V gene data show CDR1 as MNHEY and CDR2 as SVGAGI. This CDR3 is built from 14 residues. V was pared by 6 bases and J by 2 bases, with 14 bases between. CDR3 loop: CASRPGDGAYEQYF. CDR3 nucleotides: TGTGCCAGCAGACCAGGGGACGGGGCCTACGAGCAGTACTTC.

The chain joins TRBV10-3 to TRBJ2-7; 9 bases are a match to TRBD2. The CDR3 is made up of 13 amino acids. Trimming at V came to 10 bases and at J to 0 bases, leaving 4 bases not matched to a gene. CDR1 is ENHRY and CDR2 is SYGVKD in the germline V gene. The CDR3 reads CATQRGDSYEQYF. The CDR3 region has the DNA TGTGCCACCCAGCGGGGGGACTCCTACGAGCAGTACTTC.

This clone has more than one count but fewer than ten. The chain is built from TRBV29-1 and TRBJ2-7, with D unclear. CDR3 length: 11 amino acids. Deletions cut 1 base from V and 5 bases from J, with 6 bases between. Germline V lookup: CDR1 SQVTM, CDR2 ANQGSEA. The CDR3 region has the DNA TGCAGCGTTGAAGGTCTGGACGAGCAGTACTTC. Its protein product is CSVEGLDEQYF.

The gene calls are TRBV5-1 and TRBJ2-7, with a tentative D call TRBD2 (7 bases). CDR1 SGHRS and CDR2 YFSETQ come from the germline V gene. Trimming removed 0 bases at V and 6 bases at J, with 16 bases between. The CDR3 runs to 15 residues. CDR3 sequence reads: CASSLGGGGGTEQYF. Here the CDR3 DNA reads TGCGCCAGCAGCTTGGGAGGCGGGGGCGGCACCGAGCAGTACTTC. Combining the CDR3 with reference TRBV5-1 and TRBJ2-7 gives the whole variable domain KAGVTQTPRYLIKTRGQQVTLSCSPISGHRSVSWYQQTPGQGLQFLFEYFSETQRNKGNFPGRFSGRQFSNSRSEMNVSTLELGDSALYLCASSLGGGGGTEQYFGPGTRLTVT.

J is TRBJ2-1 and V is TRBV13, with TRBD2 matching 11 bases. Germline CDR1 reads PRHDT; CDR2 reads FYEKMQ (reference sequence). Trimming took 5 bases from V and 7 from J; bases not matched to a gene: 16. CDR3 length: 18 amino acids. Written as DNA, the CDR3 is TGTGCCAGCAGCCCAGAATCCCTAGCGGGGGGATTGGGGAATGAGCAGTTCTTC. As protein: CASSPESLAGGLGNEQFF.

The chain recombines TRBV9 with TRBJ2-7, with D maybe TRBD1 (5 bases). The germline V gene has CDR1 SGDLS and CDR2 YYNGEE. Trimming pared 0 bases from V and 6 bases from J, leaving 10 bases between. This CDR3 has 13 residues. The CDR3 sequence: CASSVGDGAEQYF. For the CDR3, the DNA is TGTGCCAGCAGCGTAGGAGATGGGGCCGAGCAGTACTTC.

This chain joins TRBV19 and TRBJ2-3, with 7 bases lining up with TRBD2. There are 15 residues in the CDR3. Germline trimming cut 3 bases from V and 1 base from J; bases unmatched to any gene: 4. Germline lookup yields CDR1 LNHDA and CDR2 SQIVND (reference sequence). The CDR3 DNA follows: TGTGCCAGTAGTATGTGGGGGGGAGGCACAGATACGCAGTATTTT. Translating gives CASSMWGGGTDTQYF.

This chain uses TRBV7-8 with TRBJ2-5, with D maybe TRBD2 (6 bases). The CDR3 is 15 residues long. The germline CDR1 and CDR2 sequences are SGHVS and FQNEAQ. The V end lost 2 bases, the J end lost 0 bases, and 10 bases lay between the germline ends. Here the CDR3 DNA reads TGTGCCAGCAGCTTAACGGCGGGGAACCAAGAGACCCAGTACTTC. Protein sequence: CASSLTAGNQETQYF. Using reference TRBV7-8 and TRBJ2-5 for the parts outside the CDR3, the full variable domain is GAGVSQSPRYKVAKRGQDVALRCDPISGHVSLFWYQQALGQGPEFLTYFQNEAQLDKSGLPSDRFFAERPEGSVSTLKIQRTQQEDSAVYLCASSLTAGNQETQYFGPGTRLLVL.

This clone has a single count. The CDR3 protein is CASSIGGNYGYTF. DNA of the CDR3: TGTGCCAGTAGTATCGGGGGAAACTATGGCTACACCTTC. The chain uses TRBV19 and TRBJ1-2; tentatively, D is TRBD1 (5 bases). Germline V CDR1 and CDR2: LNHDA, SQIVND (reference sequence). Trimming took off 3 bases at V and 2 bases at J, with 7 bases between the two ends. The CDR3 consists of 13 residues.

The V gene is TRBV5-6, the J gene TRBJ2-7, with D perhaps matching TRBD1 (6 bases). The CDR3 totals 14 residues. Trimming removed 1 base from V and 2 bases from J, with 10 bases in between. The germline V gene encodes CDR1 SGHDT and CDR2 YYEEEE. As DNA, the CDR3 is TGTGCCAGCAGCTTGAGGGACACCGCCTACGAGCAGTACTTC. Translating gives CASSLRDTAYEQYF.

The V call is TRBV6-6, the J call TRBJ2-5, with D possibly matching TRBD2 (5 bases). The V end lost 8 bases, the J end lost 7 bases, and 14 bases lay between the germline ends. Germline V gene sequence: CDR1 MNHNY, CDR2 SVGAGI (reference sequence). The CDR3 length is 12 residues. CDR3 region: CASEEGEGTQYF. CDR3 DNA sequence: TGTGCCAGCGAAGAGGGCGAAGGGACCCAGTACTTC.

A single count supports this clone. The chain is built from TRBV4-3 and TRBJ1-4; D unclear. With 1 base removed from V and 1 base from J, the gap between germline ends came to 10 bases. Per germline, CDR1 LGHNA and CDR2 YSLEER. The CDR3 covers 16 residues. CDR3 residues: CASSQGRGGTNEKLFF. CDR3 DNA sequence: TGCGCCAGCAGCCAAGGTCGGGGAGGAACTAATGAAAAACTGTTTTTT.

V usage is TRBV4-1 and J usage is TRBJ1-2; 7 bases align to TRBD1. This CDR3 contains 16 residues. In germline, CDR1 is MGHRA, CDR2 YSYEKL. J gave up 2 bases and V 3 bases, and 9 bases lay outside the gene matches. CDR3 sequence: CASSHRVDRANYGYTF. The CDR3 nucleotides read TGCGCCAGCAGCCACCGCGTCGACAGGGCAAACTATGGCTACACCTTC.

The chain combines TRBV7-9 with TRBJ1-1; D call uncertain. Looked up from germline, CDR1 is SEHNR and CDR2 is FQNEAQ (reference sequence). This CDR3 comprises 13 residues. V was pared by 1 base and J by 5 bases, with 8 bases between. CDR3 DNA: TGTGCCAGCAGCTTAGAATTGGGTACTGAAGCTTTCTTT. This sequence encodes CASSLELGTEAFF.

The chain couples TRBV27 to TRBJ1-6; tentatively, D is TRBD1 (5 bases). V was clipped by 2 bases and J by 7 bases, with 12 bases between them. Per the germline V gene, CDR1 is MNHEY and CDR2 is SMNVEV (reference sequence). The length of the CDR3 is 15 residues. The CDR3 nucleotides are TGTGCCAGCAGTTTAGCAGGGAGTGGCAATTCACCCCTCCACTTT. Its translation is CASSLAGSGNSPLHF.

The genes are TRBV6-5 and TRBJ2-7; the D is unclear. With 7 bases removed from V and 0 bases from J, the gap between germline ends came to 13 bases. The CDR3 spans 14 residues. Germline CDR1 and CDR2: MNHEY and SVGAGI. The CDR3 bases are TGTGCCAGCAAAATAGGAGCCCTCTCCTACGAGCAGTACTTC. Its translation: CASKIGALSYEQYF.

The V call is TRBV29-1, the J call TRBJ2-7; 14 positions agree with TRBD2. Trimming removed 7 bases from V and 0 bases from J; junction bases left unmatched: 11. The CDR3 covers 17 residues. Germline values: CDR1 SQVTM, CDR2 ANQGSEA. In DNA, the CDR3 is TGCAGCGCCGGACTAGCGGGGGGTCTCACCTCCTCCTACGAGCAGTACTTC. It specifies CSAGLAGGLTSSYEQYF.

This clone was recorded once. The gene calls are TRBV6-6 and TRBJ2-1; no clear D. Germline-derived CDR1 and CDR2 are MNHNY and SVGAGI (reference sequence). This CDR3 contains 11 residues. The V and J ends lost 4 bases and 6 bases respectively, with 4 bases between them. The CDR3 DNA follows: TGTGCCAGCAGTTGGGGCAATGAGCAGTTCTTC. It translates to CASSWGNEQFF.

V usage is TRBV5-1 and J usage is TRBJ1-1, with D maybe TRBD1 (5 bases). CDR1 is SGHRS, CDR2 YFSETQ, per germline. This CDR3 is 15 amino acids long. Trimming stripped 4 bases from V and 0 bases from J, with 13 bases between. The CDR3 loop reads CASSEGLGVNTEAFF. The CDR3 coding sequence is TGCGCCAGCAGCGAGGGGCTGGGGGTGAACACTGAAGCTTTCTTT.

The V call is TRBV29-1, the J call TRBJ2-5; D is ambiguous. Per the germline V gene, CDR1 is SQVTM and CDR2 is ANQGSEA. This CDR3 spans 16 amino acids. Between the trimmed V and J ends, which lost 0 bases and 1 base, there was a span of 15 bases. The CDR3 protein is CSVEDGTLGSQETQYF. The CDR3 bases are TGCAGCGTTGAAGACGGCACCCTTGGGTCCCAAGAGACCCAGTACTTC.

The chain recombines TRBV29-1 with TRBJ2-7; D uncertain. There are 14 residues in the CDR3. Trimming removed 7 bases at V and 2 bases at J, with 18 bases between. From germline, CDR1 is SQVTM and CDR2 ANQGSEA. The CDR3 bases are TGCAGCGCCGAATCAGAAAATCTTCCCTACGAGCAGTACTTC. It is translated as CSAESENLPYEQYF.

The CDR3 coding sequence is TGCAGCGTTGAAGATTATAGGACAGGGCCGCCCGAGACCCAGTACTTC. It is translated as CSVEDYRTGPPETQYF. J is TRBJ2-5 and V is TRBV29-1; 8 nucleotides line up with TRBD1. The CDR3 has 16 amino acids. Looked up from germline, CDR1 is SQVTM and CDR2 is ANQGSEA. The trim removed 0 bases at V and 5 bases at J, leaving 11 bases unmatched.

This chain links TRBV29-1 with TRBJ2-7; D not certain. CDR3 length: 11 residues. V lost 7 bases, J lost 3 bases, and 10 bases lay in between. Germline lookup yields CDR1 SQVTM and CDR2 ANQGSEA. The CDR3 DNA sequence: TGCAGCGCCTACCAGGTCTACGAGCAGTACTTC. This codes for CSAYQVYEQYF.

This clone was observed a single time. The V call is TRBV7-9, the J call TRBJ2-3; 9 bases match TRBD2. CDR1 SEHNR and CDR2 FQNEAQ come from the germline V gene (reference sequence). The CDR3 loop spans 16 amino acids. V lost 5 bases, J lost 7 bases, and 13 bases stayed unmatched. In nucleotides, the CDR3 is TGTGCCAGCAGCCCTTCCAGCGGCGGGGGGGGTTATACGCAGTATTTT. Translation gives CASSPSSGGGGYTQYF. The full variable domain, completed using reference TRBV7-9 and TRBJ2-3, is DTGVSQNPRHKITKRGQNVTFRCDPISEHNRLYWYRQTLGQGPEFLTYFQNEAQLEKSRLLSDRFSAERPKGSFSTLEIQRTEQGDSAMYLCASSPSSGGGGYTQYFGPGTRLTVL.